The TCR beta chain under discussion was sequenced for a study of blood T cell repertoires in COVID-19. Study-level information: The analysed material was cDNA or gDNA that came from T cells, B-cell-depleted T cells, or PBMCs.

Profiling relied on immunoSEQ multiplex PCR, and the TCRdb table lists in-frame clones only, not all of them. The data hold 120,000 or so clones, with 88% observed a single time. With V trimmed by 1 base and J by 10 bases, 15 bases remained unmatched. The CDR3 loop spans 17 amino acids. Germline V gene lookup returns CDR1 MGHRA and CDR2 YSYEKL. Sample: peripheral blood. This TCR came from a human donor in a cohort sampled during active COVID-19. This chain connects TRBV4-1 to TRBJ1-1; 10 bases line up with TRBD1. In DNA form, the CDR3 reads TGCGCCAGCAGCCAAGGGAGTTTAACGCTGGACAGGGGGGGAGCTTTCTTT. Residues: CASSQGSLTLDRGGAFF.